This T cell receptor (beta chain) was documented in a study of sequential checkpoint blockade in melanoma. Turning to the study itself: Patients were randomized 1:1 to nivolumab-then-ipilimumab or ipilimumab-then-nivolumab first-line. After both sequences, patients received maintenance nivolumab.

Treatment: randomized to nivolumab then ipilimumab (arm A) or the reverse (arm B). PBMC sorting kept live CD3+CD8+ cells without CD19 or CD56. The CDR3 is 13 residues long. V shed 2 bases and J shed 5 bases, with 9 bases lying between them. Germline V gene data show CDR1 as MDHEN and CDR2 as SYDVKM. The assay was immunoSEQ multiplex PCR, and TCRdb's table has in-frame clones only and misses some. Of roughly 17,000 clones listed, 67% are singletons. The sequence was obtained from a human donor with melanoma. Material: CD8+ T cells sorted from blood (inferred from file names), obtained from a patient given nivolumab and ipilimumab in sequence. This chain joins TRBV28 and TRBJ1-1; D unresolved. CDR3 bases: TGTGCCAGCAGTTTAGGTGGTCGGACTGAAGCTTTCTTT. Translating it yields CASSLGGRTEAFF.